The source of this T cell receptor beta chain is a study of cytotoxic CD8 clonotypes in ibrutinib-treated CLL. V was clipped by 3 bases and J by 4 bases; unmatched bases: 2. The CDR3 contains 14 residues. Germline V gene data show CDR1 as SGHRS and CDR2 as YFSETQ. The method was immunoSEQ multiplex PCR; TCRdb's version includes in-frame clones alone and lacks a portion of them. The table lists more than 85,000 clones, 70% to 80% of them singletons, with about 33% in the top ten. The TCR was taken from a human donor with chronic lymphocytic leukemia. Material: PBMCs, obtained after 12 months of ibrutinib treatment. The V call is TRBV5-1, the J call TRBJ2-1; 9 bases align to TRBD1. The CDR3 sequence is CASSSGQGYNEQFF. CDR3 in DNA: TGCGCCAGCAGCTCGGGACAGGGATACAATGAGCAGTTCTTC. The full variable domain, with the rest looked up from reference TRBV5-1 and TRBJ2-1, is KAGVTQTPRYLIKTRGQQVTLSCSPISGHRSVSWYQQTPGQGLQFLFEYFSETQRNKGNFPGRFSGRQFSNSRSEMNVSTLELGDSALYLCASSSGQGYNEQFFGPGTRLTVL.